This TCR beta chain was retrieved from a study of T-cell reconstitution after alpha-beta-depleted transplantation in children. Construction of the TCRbeta library involved unique molecular identifiers. TCRdb redid the calling of the PCR reads with MiXCR, one entry per CDR3 protein. Of over 300,000 distinct CDR3 sequences in the sample, around 10% are singletons; the top ten hold around 2.5%. The V segment lost 7 bases and the J segment 3 bases; nucleotides outside the gene matches: 11. CDR3 size: 15 residues. Germline V gene lookup returns CDR1 MDHEN and CDR2 SYDVKM. The sequence was obtained from a human donor who donated a stem cell graft to a child with acute lymphoblastic leukemia. The chain has TRBV28 and TRBJ1-1; 7 bases match TRBD1. Sequences were derived from PBMCs from the stem cell graft donor, sampled from the stem cell graft. The CDR3 is CASKPQGRTYTEAFF. The CDR3 DNA follows: TGTGCCAGCAAACCACAGGGGAGGACGTACACTGAAGCTTTCTTT.